This TCR beta chain was captured by sequencing in a study of molecular identifiers for immune sequencing clone quantification. Comments on this clonotype: A read error may be the cause here, since a much bigger clone is one base away.

Generation of bulk TCR libraries relied on previously described methods and listed TCR primers. TCRdb reprocessed the PCR reads via MiXCR and lists one record per CDR3 protein. This sample has about half a million distinct CDR3 sequences, with about 21% found just once. CDR3 length: 14 amino acids. Germline CDR1 reads SGHDT; CDR2 reads YYEEEE. The V and J ends lost 4 bases and 1 base respectively, with 12 bases between them. The chain joins TRBV5-6 to TRBJ2-7; either TRBD1 or TRBD2 may supply D (5 bases each). The TCR was taken from a human donor in good health. Some libraries in this study had Jurkat cell RNA spiked in. Sequenced: naive CD8+ T cells from blood, with Jurkat cell RNA spiked in. As for subset: FACS-sorted CD8+CD4-CCR7+CD45RA+ naive T cells. This CDR3 is CASSRGDPSYEQYF. The CDR3, as DNA: TGTGCCAGCAGCCGAGGGGACCCTTCCTACGAGCAGTACTTC.